A single sample is the source of the 8 T cell receptor beta chains below, sequenced in a study of blood T cell repertoires in COVID-19. Sequenced by immunoSEQ multiplex PCR; TCRdb stores in-frame clones only, minus some. The sample contains approximately 140,000 clones, approximately 84% of which appear only once. Sequencing was done on a sample of peripheral blood. These receptor sequences come from a man in his 70s with acute or convalescent COVID-19.

A single count supports this clone. The rearrangement uses TRBV28 and TRBJ1-2; 7 bases are a match to TRBD1. CDR3 length: 13 residues. V gave up 9 bases and J gave up 4 bases; unmatched junction bases: 8. Germline assignment: CDR1 MDHEN and CDR2 SYDVKM. CDR3 region: CASKDRRFYGYTF. Here the CDR3 DNA reads TGTGCCAGTAAGGACAGGAGATTCTATGGCTACACCTTC.

This chain connects TRBV7-3 to TRBJ1-1, with D perhaps TRBD1 (6 bases). V lost 4 bases, J lost 3 bases, and 12 bases lay in between. Germline CDR1 SGHTA, CDR2 FQGTGA. This CDR3 has 14 residues. CDR3: CASSSQGGDTEAFF. The CDR3 bases are TGTGCCAGCAGCTCCCAAGGGGGGGACACTGAAGCTTTCTTT.

This sequence joins TRBV6-5 and TRBJ1-4; D is possibly TRBD1 (5 bases). Trimming took off 0 bases at V and 10 bases at J, with 9 bases between the two ends. The V gene's germline CDR1 is MNHEY and CDR2 SVGAGI. CDR3 length equals 13 residues. The CDR3 here is CASSYSTGGKLFF. Here the CDR3 DNA reads TGTGCCAGCAGTTACTCGACGGGGGGAAAACTGTTTTTT.

The CDR3 sequence is CASSLDPHTDTQYF. The CDR3 DNA is TGCGCCAGCAGCTTGGACCCACACACAGATACGCAGTATTTT. V usage is TRBV5-1 and J usage is TRBJ2-3, with unresolved D. Germline V gives CDR1 SGHRS, CDR2 YFSETQ. Deletions cut 0 bases from V and 2 bases from J, with 7 bases between. The CDR3 is made up of 14 amino acids. The complete variable domain, with remaining parts taken from reference TRBV5-1 and TRBJ2-3, reads KAGVTQTPRYLIKTRGQQVTLSCSPISGHRSVSWYQQTPGQGLQFLFEYFSETQRNKGNFPGRFSGRQFSNSRSEMNVSTLELGDSALYLCASSLDPHTDTQYFGPGTRLTVL.

The V gene is TRBV10-2, the J gene TRBJ1-3; 8 nucleotides agree with TRBD1. J lost 2 bases, V lost 11 bases, and 8 bases had no gene match. The germline V gene has CDR1 WSHSY and CDR2 SAAADI. The CDR3 loop spans 14 amino acids. CDR3 DNA sequence: TGCGCCTCCCAGCGACAGGGGACTGGAAACACCATATATTTT. Amino acids: CASQRQGTGNTIYF.

The chain carries TRBV6-6 and TRBJ1-6; 9 nucleotides align to TRBD1. J lost 5 bases, V lost 2 bases, and 4 bases had no gene match. Germline-derived CDR1 and CDR2 are MNHNY and SVGAGI (reference sequence). CDR3 length: 16 amino acids. The CDR3 DNA reads TGTGCCAGCAGTTACCCCTGGGACAGGGATAATTCACCCCTCCACTTT. Amino acid sequence: CASSYPWDRDNSPLHF.

V usage is TRBV28 and J usage is TRBJ2-1; TRBD1 matches 8 bases. Losses at the gene ends were 5 bases for V and 8 bases for J; bases not matched to a gene: 14. Germline loops: CDR1 MDHEN, CDR2 SYDVKM. The CDR3 runs to 16 residues. CDR3 sequence reads: CASSSPGTGYPYEQFF. The CDR3 DNA is TGTGCCAGCAGTAGCCCCGGGACAGGTTATCCATATGAGCAGTTCTTC.

This chain uses TRBV5-1 with TRBJ1-6; 10 bases match TRBD1. The junction had 3 bases not matched to a gene; V was cut back by 0 bases and J by 6 bases. Germline V lookup: CDR1 SGHRS, CDR2 YFSETQ. This CDR3 has 16 amino acids. The CDR3 reads CASSLGQGASNSPLHF. CDR3 DNA: TGCGCCAGCAGCTTGGGACAGGGGGCTAGTAATTCACCCCTCCACTTT.